This T cell receptor beta chain was found in a study of T cell responses to AZD1222 COVID-19 vaccine (dated by TCRdb to the early 2020s). Study-wide context: A total of 230 to 250 trial participants underwent TCR sequencing, of whom 207 received two doses of AZD1222 and some 25 received two doses of the MenACWY control vaccine. Enrollment into the trials was organized by age into subgroups of 18-55, 56-69 and 70-plus years, and those subgroups contained roughly 140, 27 and 60 TCR-sequenced participants, respectively.

This clone has a handful of counts. The antigen this receptor binds is unknown. Per-nucleotide qualities are absent, and no much larger clonotype sits a single base away. In light of the paper, this sample's time point label describes: baseline before first vaccination. The label giving this sample's treatment or condition can be read as: meningococcal conjugate vaccine given as trial control. Vaccinee samples came from UK trials COV001 and COV002, including a single-blind randomized controlled phase 2/3 trial of AZD1222 (ChAdOx1 nCoV-19) in healthy adults. For TCRbeta chain sequencing, PBMC samples were collected from trial participants at day 0 and at day 28 after the second dose. The CDR3 regions of human TCRbeta chains were analyzed by immunosequencing. The authors' pipeline ran thus. Repertoire TCRs were matched against a reference library of SARS-CoV-2-specific TCRs generated with the MIRA antigen-specificity platform. Breadth was defined as the fraction of unique TCRs that were SARS-CoV-2-associated. Depth was defined as the fraction of total T cells that were SARS-CoV-2-associated. Each spike-specific TCR was assigned to its reactive spike region and to a CD4 or CD8 class using the MIRA data. Log10-transformed breadth and depth values were compared by one-way ANOVA with Sidak's multiple comparisons tests. TCRdb stores this immuneACCESS table with in-frame sequences only. Part of the clones is absent; in the studies checked, under half of the shortfall reflects unresolved V genes, and no reason is known for the rest. The V and J calls and clone size were taken over from that table, and D and trimming were inferred from the DNA. Present in this sample are roughly 150,000 clones, about 91% of which were seen just once. The top ten hold 3% to 4% of the sample.

The study at large found these results: Most participants were white British and females outnumbered males, and the authors suggested that clonal diversity may have been underestimated. Nearly half of unique spike-specific TCRs reportedly recognized epitopes outside regions mutated in the B.1.351 and B.1.1.7 variants. After two AZD1222 doses, both the breadth and the depth of spike-specific TCRs were significantly higher than at day 0 and than in MenACWY recipients. The whole spike protein was spanned by vaccine-associated CD4 TCRs, and dominant responses were seen in regions 160-218 and 743-854. The 56-69-year group was small, and its depth increase did not reach significance, likely because of low power. No day 14 peak-response samples were available, so repertoires were characterized only after the peak T cell response. Conclusions about previously exposed vaccinees were limited because only a handful of AZD1222 recipients were SARS-CoV-2 seropositive at baseline.

V loses 3 bases, J loses 0 bases, and the germline ends lie 6 bases apart. Per the germline V gene, MDHEN is the CDR1 and SYDVKM is the CDR2. The CDR3 spans 15 residues, from the cysteine through the phenylalanine. The only DNA kept is the CDR3, 45 bases in frame from the first base. The sequenced sample was peripheral blood, obtained on day 0 of MenACWY control vaccination. This sequence originates from an adult in good health. The rearrangement joined TRBV28 to TRBJ2-6; no D segment can be confidently identified. The CDR3 reads as follows: CASSLRASGANVLTF. The bases read TGTGCCAGCAGTTTGCGCGCCTCTGGGGCCAACGTCCTGACTTTC.